The T cell receptor (beta chain) described here comes from a study of neoadjuvant nivolumab and ipilimumab in lung cancer. Across the whole study: Nivolumab 3 mg/kg was given days 1, 15 and 29, plus ipilimumab 1 mg/kg day 1 in combination. Whole-study findings and limits: Compared with tumor-adjacent uninvolved lung, resected tumors showed greater richness and clonality.

Clones were sequenced by immunoSEQ multiplex PCR, and TCRdb holds only the in-frame ones, with some missing. Of 10,000 or so clones in the sample, 70% to 80% were seen once. Note on this clone: Antigen unknown.

The CDR3 extends over 10 amino acids. Germline CDR1 and CDR2: DFQATT and SNEGSKA (reference sequence). The chain employs TRBV20-1 and TRBJ2-7; maybe TRBD2 (5 bases). The receptor was isolated from an adult with non-small cell lung cancer. Sequencing used tumor tissue, obtained after neoadjuvant nivolumab, alone or with ipilimumab, at or shortly before surgery. CDR3 DNA sequence: TGCAGCGCCGGGCGGGACGAGCAGTACTTC. Residues: CSAGRDEQYF.